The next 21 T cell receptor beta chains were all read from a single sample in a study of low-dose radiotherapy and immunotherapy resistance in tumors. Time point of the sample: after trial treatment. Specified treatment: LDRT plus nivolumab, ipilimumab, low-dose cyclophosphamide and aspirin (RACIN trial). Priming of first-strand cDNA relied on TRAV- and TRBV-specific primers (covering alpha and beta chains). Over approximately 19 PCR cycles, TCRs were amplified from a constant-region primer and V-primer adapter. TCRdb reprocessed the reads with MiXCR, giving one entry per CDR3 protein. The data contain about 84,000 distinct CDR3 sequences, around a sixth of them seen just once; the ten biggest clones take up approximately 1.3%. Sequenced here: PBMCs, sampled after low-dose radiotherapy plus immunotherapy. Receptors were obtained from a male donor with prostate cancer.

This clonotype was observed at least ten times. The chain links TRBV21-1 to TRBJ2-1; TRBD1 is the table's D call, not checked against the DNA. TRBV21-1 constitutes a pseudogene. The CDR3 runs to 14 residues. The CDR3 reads CASTRCPTYNEQFF. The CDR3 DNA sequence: TGTGCCAGCACCCGGTGCCCAACCTACAATGAGCAGTTCTTC.

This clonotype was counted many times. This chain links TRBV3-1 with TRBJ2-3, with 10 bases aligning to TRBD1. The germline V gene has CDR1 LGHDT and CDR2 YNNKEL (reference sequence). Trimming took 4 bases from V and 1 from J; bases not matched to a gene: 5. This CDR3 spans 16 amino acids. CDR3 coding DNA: TGTGCCAGCAGCCGAACCGGGACAGGGGGCACAGATACGCAGTATTTT. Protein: CASSRTGTGGTDTQYF.

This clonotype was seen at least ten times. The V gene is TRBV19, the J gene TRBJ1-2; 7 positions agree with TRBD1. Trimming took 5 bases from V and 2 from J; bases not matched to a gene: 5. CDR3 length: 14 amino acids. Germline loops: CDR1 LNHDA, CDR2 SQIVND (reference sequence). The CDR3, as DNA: TGTGCCAGTAGTGCTCGGGACAGCAACTATGGCTACACCTTC. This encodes CASSARDSNYGYTF.

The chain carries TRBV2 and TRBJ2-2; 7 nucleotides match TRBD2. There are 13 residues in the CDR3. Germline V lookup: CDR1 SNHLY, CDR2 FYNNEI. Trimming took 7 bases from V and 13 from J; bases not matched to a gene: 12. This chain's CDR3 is CASKRDLRATLFF. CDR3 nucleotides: TGTGCCAGCAAGCGGGATTTAAGGGCTACGCTGTTTTTT.

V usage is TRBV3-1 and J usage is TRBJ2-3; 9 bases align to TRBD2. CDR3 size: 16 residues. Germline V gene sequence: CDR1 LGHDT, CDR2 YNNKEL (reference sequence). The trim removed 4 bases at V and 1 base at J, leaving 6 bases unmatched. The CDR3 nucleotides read TGTGCCAGCAGCCCAAGCTCTAGCGGGGGCACAGATACGCAGTATTTT. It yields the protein CASSPSSSGGTDTQYF.

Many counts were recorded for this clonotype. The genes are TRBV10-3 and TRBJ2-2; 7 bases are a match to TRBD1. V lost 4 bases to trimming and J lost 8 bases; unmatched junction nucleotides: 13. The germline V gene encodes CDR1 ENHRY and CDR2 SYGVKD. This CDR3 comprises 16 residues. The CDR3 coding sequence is TGTGCCATCAGTGCCGTCGGGCAGGGGGTCGGTGGGGAGCTGTTTTTT. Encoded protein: CAISAVGQGVGGELFF.

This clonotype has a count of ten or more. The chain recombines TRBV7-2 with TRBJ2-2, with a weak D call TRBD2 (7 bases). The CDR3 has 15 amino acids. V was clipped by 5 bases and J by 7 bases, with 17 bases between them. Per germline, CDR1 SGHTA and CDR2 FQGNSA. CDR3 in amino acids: CASSPRGAGVGELFF. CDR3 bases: TGTGCCAGCAGCCCTAGGGGGGCGGGAGTCGGGGAGCTGTTTTTT.

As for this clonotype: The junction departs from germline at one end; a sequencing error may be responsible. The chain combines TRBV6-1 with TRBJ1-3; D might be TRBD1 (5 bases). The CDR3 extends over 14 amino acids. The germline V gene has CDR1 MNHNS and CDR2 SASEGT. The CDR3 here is CTSKLTVSGNTIYF. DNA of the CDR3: TGTACCAGCAAATTGACAGTTTCTGGAAACACCATATATTTT.

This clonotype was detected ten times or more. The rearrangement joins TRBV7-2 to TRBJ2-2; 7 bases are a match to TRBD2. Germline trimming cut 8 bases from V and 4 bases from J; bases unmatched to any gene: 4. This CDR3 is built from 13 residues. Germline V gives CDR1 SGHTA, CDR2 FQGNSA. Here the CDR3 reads CASALAATGELFF. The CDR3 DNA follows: TGTGCCAGCGCCCTAGCGGCCACCGGGGAGCTGTTTTTT.

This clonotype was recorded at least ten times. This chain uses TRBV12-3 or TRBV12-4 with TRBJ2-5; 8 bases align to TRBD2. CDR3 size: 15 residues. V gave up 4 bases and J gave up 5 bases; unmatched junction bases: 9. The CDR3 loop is CASSSGLIAGETQYF. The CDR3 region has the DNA TGTGCCAGCAGTTCCGGGCTTATAGCGGGGGAGACCCAGTACTTC.

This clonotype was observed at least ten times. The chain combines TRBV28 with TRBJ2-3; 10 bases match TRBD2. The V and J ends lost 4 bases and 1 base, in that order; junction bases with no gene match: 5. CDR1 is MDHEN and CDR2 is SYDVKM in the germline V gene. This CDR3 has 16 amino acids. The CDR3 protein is CASSSTSGARTDTQYF. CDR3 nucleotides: TGTGCCAGCAGTTCTACTAGCGGGGCGCGCACAGATACGCAGTATTTT. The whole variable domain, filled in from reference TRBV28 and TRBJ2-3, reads DVKVTQSSRYLVKRTGEKVFLECVQDMDHENMFWYRQDPGLGLRLIYFSYDVKMKEKGDIPEGYSVSREKKERFSLILESASTNQTSMYLCASSSTSGARTDTQYFGPGTRLTVL.

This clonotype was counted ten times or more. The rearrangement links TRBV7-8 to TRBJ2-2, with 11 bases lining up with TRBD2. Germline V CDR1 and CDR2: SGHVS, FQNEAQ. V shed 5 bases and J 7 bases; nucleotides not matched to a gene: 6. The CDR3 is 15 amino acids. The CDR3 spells CASSPLAGGVGELFF. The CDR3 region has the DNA TGTGCCAGCAGCCCCCTAGCGGGAGGTGTCGGGGAGCTGTTTTTT. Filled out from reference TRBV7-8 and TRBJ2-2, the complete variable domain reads GAGVSQSPRYKVAKRGQDVALRCDPISGHVSLFWYQQALGQGPEFLTYFQNEAQLDKSGLPSDRFFAERPEGSVSTLKIQRTQQEDSAVYLCASSPLAGGVGELFFGEGSRLTVL.

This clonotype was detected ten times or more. The CDR3 DNA follows: TGTGCCAGCAGGGAGAGTGCCCGTGGGGAGACCCAGTACTTC. As protein: CASRESARGETQYF. The rearrangement links TRBV25-1 to TRBJ2-5; D unresolved. CDR1 and CDR2 (germline): MGHDK, SYGVNS. Trimming took 6 bases from V and 5 from J, leaving 16 bases between them. This CDR3 region has 14 residues.

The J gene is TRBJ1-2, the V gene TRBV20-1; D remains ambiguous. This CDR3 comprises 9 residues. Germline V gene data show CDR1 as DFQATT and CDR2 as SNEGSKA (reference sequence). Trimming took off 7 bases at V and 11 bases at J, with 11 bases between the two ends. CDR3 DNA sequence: TGCAGTGTCCGAGGTGGATACACCTTC. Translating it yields CSVRGGYTF.

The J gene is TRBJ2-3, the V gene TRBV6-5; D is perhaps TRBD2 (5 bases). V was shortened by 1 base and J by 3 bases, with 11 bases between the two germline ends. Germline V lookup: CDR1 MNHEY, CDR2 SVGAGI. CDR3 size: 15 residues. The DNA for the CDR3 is TGTGCCAGCAGTTACTACCGGGGTCGGACAGATACGCAGTATTTT. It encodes CASSYYRGRTDTQYF.

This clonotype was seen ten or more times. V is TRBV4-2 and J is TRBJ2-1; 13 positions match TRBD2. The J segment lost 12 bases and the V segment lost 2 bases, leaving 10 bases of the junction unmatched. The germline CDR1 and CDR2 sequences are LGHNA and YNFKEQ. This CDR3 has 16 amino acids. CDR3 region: CASSQPLGLAGLGQFF. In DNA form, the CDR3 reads TGTGCCAGCAGCCAACCTCTGGGACTAGCGGGATTAGGGCAGTTCTTC.

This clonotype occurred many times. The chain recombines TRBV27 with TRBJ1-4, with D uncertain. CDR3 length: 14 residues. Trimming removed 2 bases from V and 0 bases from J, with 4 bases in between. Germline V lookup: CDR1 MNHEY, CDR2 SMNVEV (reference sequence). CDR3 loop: CASSLVATNEKLFF. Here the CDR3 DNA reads TGTGCCAGCAGTTTAGTGGCAACTAATGAAAAACTGTTTTTT.

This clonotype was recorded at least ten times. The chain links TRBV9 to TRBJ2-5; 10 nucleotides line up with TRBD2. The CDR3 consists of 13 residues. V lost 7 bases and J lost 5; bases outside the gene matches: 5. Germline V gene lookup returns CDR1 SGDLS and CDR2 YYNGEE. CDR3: CASGPSGSETQYF. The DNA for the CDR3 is TGTGCCAGCGGGCCTAGCGGGAGTGAGACCCAGTACTTC.

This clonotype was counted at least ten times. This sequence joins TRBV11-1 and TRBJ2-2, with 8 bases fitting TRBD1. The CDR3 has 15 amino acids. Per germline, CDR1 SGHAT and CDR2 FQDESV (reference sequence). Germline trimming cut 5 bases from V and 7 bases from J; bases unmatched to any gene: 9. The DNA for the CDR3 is TGTGCCAGCAGCCCGGACAGGGAAAAAGGCGGGGAGCTGTTTTTT. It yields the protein CASSPDREKGGELFF.

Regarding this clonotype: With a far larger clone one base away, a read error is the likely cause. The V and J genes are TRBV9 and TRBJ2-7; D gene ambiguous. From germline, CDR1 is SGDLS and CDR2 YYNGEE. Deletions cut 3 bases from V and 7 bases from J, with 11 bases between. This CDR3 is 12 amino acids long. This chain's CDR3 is CASSGYTREQYF. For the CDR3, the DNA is TGTGCCAGCAGCGGATATACAAGGGAGCAGTACTTC.

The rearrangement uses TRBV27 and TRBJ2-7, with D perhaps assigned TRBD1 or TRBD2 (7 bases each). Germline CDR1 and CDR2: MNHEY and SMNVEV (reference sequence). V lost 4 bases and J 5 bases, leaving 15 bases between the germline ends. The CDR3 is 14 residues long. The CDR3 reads CASSWGEGANEQYF. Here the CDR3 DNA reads TGTGCCAGCAGTTGGGGGGAGGGGGCTAACGAGCAGTACTTC.